This is a list of T cell receptor beta chains from one sample in a study of cytomegalovirus exposure and HLA in healthy donors. Sequencing was performed with immunoSEQ multiplex PCR; in TCRdb, only in-frame clones are kept and a portion is missing. The profile covers some 150,000 clones, with about 80% appearing a single time and around 4.1% taken by the ten largest. The sequenced sample was PBMCs. The receptors originated from a middle-aged man in good health and CMV-seropositive. Each CDR3 is given with its conserved first and last residue. D genes are given only for firm matches. Not every row has a clone size; where given, it reads once, few, many or a size class.

j_call clone_size d_call v_call cdr3_aa cdr3_nt
TRBJ2-6 NA NA TRBV7-3 CASSLWAAGANVLTF TGTGCCAGCAGCTTATGGGCTGCTGGGGCCAACGTCCTGACTTTC
TRBJ2-7 NA TRBD1 TRBV15 CAISDRGRSYEQYF TGTGCCATCAGTGACAGGGGGCGATCCTACGAGCAGTACTTC
TRBJ2-5 NA NA TRBV15 CATSRVPGETQYF TGTGCCACCAGCAGAGTTCCGGGAGAGACCCAGTACTTC
TRBJ2-7 NA NA TRBV30 CAWRPGHSPYEQYF TGTGCCTGGAGGCCGGGACATAGCCCCTACGAGCAGTACTTC
TRBJ2-1 NA TRBD2 TRBV7-9 CASSFGTSGGYNEQFF TGTGCCAGCAGCTTTGGGACTAGCGGGGGGTATAATGAGCAGTTCTTC
TRBJ1-5 once TRBD1 TRBV6-1 CASGDRVWQPQHF TGTGCCAGCGGGGACAGGGTCTGGCAGCCCCAGCATTTT
TRBJ2-3 NA NA TRBV5-4 CASSLGAPGTDTQYF TGTGCCAGCAGCTTAGGGGCCCCGGGCACAGATACGCAGTATTTT
TRBJ1-6 NA TRBD1 TRBV9 CASSPQGAATNSPLHF TGTGCCAGCAGCCCACAGGGGGCCGCCACTAATTCACCCCTCCACTTT
TRBJ1-2 NA NA TRBV20-1 CSAGVGYTF TGCAGTGCCGGAGTGGGCTACACCTTC
TRBJ2-7 few NA TRBV28 CASSEGQRAEQYF TGTGCCAGCAGCGAGGGGCAGCGGGCCGAGCAGTACTTC
TRBJ1-5 NA NA TRBV6-1 CASSVSRNQPQHF TGTGCCAGCAGTGTCTCGCGAAATCAGCCCCAGCATTTT
TRBJ1-5 NA NA TRBV19 CASSLNNPGGQPQHF TGTGCCAGTAGTCTCAATAACCCCGGGGGGCAGCCCCAGCATTTT
TRBJ2-7 few NA TRBV19 CASLGQNSYEQYF TGTGCCAGCCTGGGACAAAACTCCTACGAGCAGTACTTC
TRBJ2-3 NA TRBD2 TRBV5-1 CASSLGTSGRASTDTQYF TGCGCCAGCAGCTTAGGGACTAGCGGGAGAGCTAGCACAGATACGCAGTATTTT
TRBJ1-1 NA TRBD1 TRBV28 CAITRGPGTEAFF TGTGCCATTACCAGGGGGCCGGGCACTGAAGCTTTCTTT
TRBJ2-1 NA TRBD1 TRBV7-9 CASSPPDRANEQFF TGTGCCAGCAGCCCCCCCGACAGGGCTAATGAGCAGTTCTTC